A selection of T cell receptor beta chains follows, all from one sample in a study of OX40 agonist ivuxolimab in advanced cancers. Assay used: immunoSEQ multiplex PCR; TCRdb lists only in-frame clones, some missing. In the table there are fewer than 85,000 clones, 90% of which are singletons. Material: CD4+ or CD8+ T cells sorted from blood, obtained in a trial of the OX40 agonist ivuxolimab. The source is an adult with an advanced solid tumor such as melanoma, head and neck, liver or kidney cancer. Both conserved end residues are trimmed from each CDR3. Fields, in order: V gene, CDR3 protein.

>TRBV28
ASSPGSGDISYEQY
>TRBV10-1
ASSEWQRPSDTQY
>TRBV19
ASRGYSGRGNTGELF
>TRBV7-9
ASSLAATDTQY
>TRBV9
ASSLGTSGRARTYNEQF
>TRBV5-1
ASSFDRGSSEQY
>TRBV6-5
ASSYLGTEYDEQY
>TRBV30
AWSVRGKTDWPEAF
>TRBV5-1
ASSLTGGDEKLF
>TRBV6-1
ASRETGEDIQY
>TRBV5-6
ASSLLDRGYGYT
>TRBV30
AWDRDYEETQY
>TRBV11-2
ASSHGETGDGYT
>TRBV5-6
ASSRTDTQY
>TRBV10-3
AISEPGGNVLT
>TRBV19
ASKEGSGANVLT
>TRBV5-1
ASAKGQGNTGELF
>TRBV4-2
ASSPIGTVQETQY
>TRBV5-1
ASSISSYNEQF
>TRBV18
ASSPPSGRGNEQF
>TRBV4-3
ASSQDHLGETQY
>TRBV7-2
ASRKPGSTDEQY
>TRBV11-2
ASSLQEGTEAF
>TRBV30
AWRKPGAEGYEQY
>TRBV9
ASSVGGISTDTQY
>TRBV19
AVSRGQSYNEQF
>TRBV7-2
ASSLLSREQF
>TRBV6-5
ASSVQGADYGYT
>TRBV28
AGKRTGRTGELF
>TRBV14
ASSPWTSGGSTDTQY
>TRBV4-2
ASSQGSGNEQF
>TRBV19
ASKDFFNTEAF
>TRBV7-9
ASSLDPPGAGELF
>TRBV5-4
ASSSGTGVSTEAF
>TRBV18
ASSPPPSGYEQY
>TRBV18
ASSPASASTDTQY
>TRBV9
ASSGGILNTEAF
>TRBV7-2
ASSQLSSPLH
>TRBV28
ASILGGIPRDQPQH
>TRBV6-6
ASNLNLPGGRNGYT
>TRBV19
ASSIMPTSEAF
>TRBV5-5
ASSPIRGSLSGNTIY
>TRBV6-5
ASSYSKGSLNTEAF
>TRBV2
ASRGGEKETQY
>TRBV7-6
ASSSRETQY